This TCR beta chain was obtained from a study of blood T cell repertoires in COVID-19. About the study: Some COVID-19 samples were acute and others convalescent; all came from the United States, Italy and Spain.

This CDR3 has 18 amino acids. Germline V gene sequence: CDR1 MNHEY, CDR2 SMNVEV (reference sequence). The V gene end was trimmed by 0 bases and the J gene end by 4 bases; junction bases not matched to a gene: 8. The authors' processing: Reference gene primer amplification yielded estimated nucleated cell counts. Profiling relied on immunoSEQ multiplex PCR, and the TCRdb table lists in-frame clones only, not all of them. That table furnishes V, J and clone size, whereas the DNA furnished D and trimming. The sample includes 130,000 or so clones, approximately 88% of them seen just once. This receptor was obtained from a man aged 45 to 65 with acute or convalescent COVID-19. Input material: peripheral blood. The J gene is TRBJ2-1, the V gene TRBV27, with 11 bases fitting TRBD2. CDR3: CASSLSGSGRVIYNEQFF. The DNA for the CDR3 is TGTGCCAGCAGTTTATCTGGTAGCGGGAGGGTAATTTACAATGAGCAGTTCTTC.